Below are 25 T cell receptor beta chains sequenced from a single sample in a study of blood T cell repertoires in COVID-19. This table comes from immunoSEQ multiplex PCR, and its TCRdb copy is limited to in-frame clones, with some not included. There are 350,000 to 400,000 clones in the sample; 89% occur only once, and approximately 3% lies in the top ten. The source material was peripheral blood. These receptors all come from a woman in her 30s with COVID-19, enrolled during active disease.

The V gene is TRBV15, the J gene TRBJ2-7; the match to TRBD1 covers 9 bases. This CDR3 comprises 15 residues. Germline assignment: CDR1 LNHNV and CDR2 YYDKDF (reference sequence). Losses at the gene ends were 0 bases for V and 6 bases for J; bases not matched to a gene: 6. The CDR3 DNA sequence: TGTGCCACCAGCAGAGACCCGGGACAGGGATCCGAGCAGTACTTC. As protein: CATSRDPGQGSEQYF.

The chain combines TRBV10-3 with TRBJ1-5; D is perhaps TRBD1 (5 bases). The ends were cut back, 0 bases at V and 4 bases at J, with 13 bases in the middle. CDR3 length: 16 residues. Germline V gives CDR1 ENHRY, CDR2 SYGVKD. CDR3 sequence reads: CAISESGANGNQPQHF. CDR3 DNA: TGTGCCATCAGTGAGTCAGGGGCCAATGGTAATCAGCCCCAGCATTTT.

The chain links TRBV28 to TRBJ2-3, with TRBD2 identical over 7 bases. In germline, CDR1 is MDHEN, CDR2 SYDVKM. The CDR3 runs 16 residues. Trimming at V came to 6 bases and at J to 2 bases, leaving 11 bases not matched to a gene. This CDR3 is CASSEYGGSITDTQYF. CDR3 nucleotides: TGTGCCAGCAGCGAGTACGGCGGGAGTATCACAGATACGCAGTATTTT.

V usage is TRBV28 and J usage is TRBJ1-5; D perhaps matches TRBD1 (5 bases). CDR1 is MDHEN and CDR2 is SYDVKM in the germline V gene. Trimming took 8 bases from V and 3 from J, leaving 17 bases between them. This CDR3 has 15 amino acids. The CDR3 nucleotides are TGTGCCAGCCGCGCAGGGTGGAGTAACAATCAGCCCCAGCATTTT. Its protein product is CASRAGWSNNQPQHF.

The chain is built from TRBV9 and TRBJ1-2; TRBD1 aligns across 7 bases. Losses at the gene ends were 2 bases for V and 4 bases for J; bases not matched to a gene: 5. This CDR3 is 14 amino acids long. Germline CDR1 reads SGDLS; CDR2 reads YYNGEE. The DNA of the CDR3 is TGTGCCAGCAGCGTCACCGGACAGGCCTATGGCTACACCTTC. Its translation is CASSVTGQAYGYTF.

This clone was picked up one time. The genes are TRBV11-2 and TRBJ2-7; perhaps TRBD1 as D (5 bases). The length of the CDR3 is 14 residues. CDR1 SGHAT and CDR2 FQNNGV come from the germline V gene. Trimming shortened V by 5 bases and J by 5 bases, and 16 bases separated the two germline ends. This CDR3 is CASSHKTQGNEQYF. The CDR3 DNA reads as TGTGCCAGCAGCCATAAAACTCAGGGTAACGAGCAGTACTTC.

The chain uses TRBV10-1 and TRBJ2-3, with 7 bases fitting TRBD1. Germline CDR1 WNHNN, CDR2 SYGVQD (reference sequence). This CDR3 has 15 residues. The ends lost 6 bases at V and 2 bases at J; junction bases unmatched: 8. The CDR3 is CASSQGESNTDTQYF. The DNA for the CDR3 is TGCGCCAGCAGCCAGGGGGAGTCTAACACAGATACGCAGTATTTT.

V and J are TRBV10-3 and TRBJ2-2; 12 nucleotides agree with TRBD2. Looked up from germline, CDR1 is ENHRY and CDR2 is SYGVKD. The CDR3 covers 16 residues. J gave up 6 bases and V 5 bases, and 7 bases lay outside the gene matches. The CDR3 sequence is CAISRSSGGAPGELFF. CDR3 DNA sequence: TGTGCCATCAGTAGGTCTAGCGGGGGGGCTCCCGGGGAGCTGTTTTTT.

This CDR3 reads CASSWTSLDTQYF. The DNA for the CDR3 is TGCGCCAGCAGCTGGACTAGTCTTGATACGCAGTATTTT. This rearrangement joins TRBV5-1 to TRBJ2-3, with 7 bases aligning to TRBD2. CDR1 and CDR2 (germline): SGHRS, YFSETQ. This CDR3 spans 13 amino acids. With V trimmed by 3 bases and J by 6 bases, 4 bases remained unmatched.

This sequence joins TRBV27 and TRBJ1-2; D possibly corresponds to TRBD1 (5 bases). In germline, CDR1 is MNHEY, CDR2 SMNVEV (reference sequence). With 3 bases removed from V and 7 bases from J, the gap between germline ends came to 18 bases. The CDR3 loop spans 15 amino acids. The CDR3 loop reads CASSFGAGGDFGYTF. The CDR3 bases are TGTGCCAGCAGTTTTGGGGCGGGGGGGGACTTTGGCTACACCTTC.

V is TRBV7-2 and J is TRBJ2-1; 8 bases fit TRBD2. Germline CDR1 reads SGHTA; CDR2 reads FQGNSA. The CDR3 length is 15 residues. The J segment lost 5 bases and the V segment lost 5 bases, leaving 8 bases of the junction unmatched. This CDR3 is CASSPASGLNNEQFF. The CDR3 region has the DNA TGTGCCAGCAGCCCCGCTAGCGGGCTAAACAATGAGCAGTTCTTC.

In DNA form, the CDR3 reads TGTGCCAGCAGCTTGGCCTGGCAGGGGGCTAACTATGGCTACACCTTC. It translates to CASSLAWQGANYGYTF. The chain links TRBV5-6 to TRBJ1-2, with TRBD1 identical over 7 bases. This CDR3 has 16 amino acids. J lost 0 bases, V lost 0 bases, and 5 bases had no gene match. From germline, CDR1 is SGHDT and CDR2 YYEEEE.

The gene calls are TRBV7-2 and TRBJ1-3; D is unresolved. The CDR3 has 17 amino acids. Between the trimmed V and J ends, which lost 1 base and 9 bases, there was a span of 22 bases. Germline CDR1 is SGHTA and CDR2 is FQGNSA. Here the CDR3 reads CASSLEPPGNSVLTIYF. The CDR3 DNA sequence: TGTGCCAGCAGCTTAGAGCCACCGGGGAACAGCGTGCTCACCATATATTTT. Variable domain in full (rest from reference TRBV7-2 and TRBJ1-3): GAGVSQSPSNKVTEKGKDVELRCDPISGHTALYWYRQSLGQGLEFLIYFQGNSAPDKSGLPSDRFSAERTGGSVSTLTIQRTQQEDSAVYLCASSLEPPGNSVLTIYFGEGSWLTVV.

The chain recombines TRBV21-1 with TRBJ1-5; the table calls TRBD1, which could not be checked here. TRBV21-1 is labeled a pseudogene. This CDR3 has 16 amino acids. The CDR3 here is CASSLTPGTGDQPQHF. DNA of the CDR3: TGTGCCAGCAGCCTAACCCCCGGGACAGGGGATCAGCCCCAGCATTTT.

The gene calls are TRBV19 and TRBJ2-3, with 13 bases matching TRBD2. V was clipped by 3 bases and J by 5 bases; unmatched bases: 8. Germline CDR1 LNHDA, CDR2 SQIVND (reference sequence). The CDR3 has 17 amino acids. DNA for the CDR3: TGTGCCAGTAGTATCCGCGGACTAGCGGGGGCTGGAGATACGCAGTATTTT. This gives the protein CASSIRGLAGAGDTQYF. Looking up the rest from reference TRBV19 and TRBJ2-3 gives the full variable domain: DGGITQSPKYLFRKEGQNVTLSCEQNLNHDAMYWYRQDPGQGLRLIYYSQIVNDFQKGDIAEGYSVSREKKESFPLTVTSAQKNPTAFYLCASSIRGLAGAGDTQYFGPGTRLTVL.

The rearrangement links TRBV5-1 to TRBJ1-3; maybe TRBD1 (6 bases). The V end lost 4 bases, the J end lost 0 bases, and 17 bases lay between the germline ends. In germline, CDR1 is SGHRS, CDR2 YFSETQ. The CDR3 runs 17 residues. CDR3 coding DNA: TGCGCCAGCAGCCCAAACCGGACAGCCCGCTCTGGAAACACCATATATTTT. This codes for CASSPNRTARSGNTIYF.

The chain uses TRBV4-3 and TRBJ2-7; the match to TRBD1 covers 7 bases. The CDR3 runs to 15 residues. Germline V gene lookup returns CDR1 LGHNA and CDR2 YSLEER. V gave up 4 bases and J gave up 1 base; unmatched junction bases: 7. The CDR3 protein is CASSLYQGVSYEQYF. The CDR3 bases are TGCGCCAGCAGCCTTTACCAGGGGGTTTCCTACGAGCAGTACTTC.

Comments on this clone: Other DNA sequences in the sample encode the same CDR3. The gene calls are TRBV6-5 and TRBJ1-6; 8 bases are shared with TRBD1. The CDR3 covers 13 residues. After removal of 6 bases from V and 7 bases from J, the junction contained 2 bases not matched to a gene. Germline V gene sequence: CDR1 MNHEY, CDR2 SVGAGI. CDR3 nucleotide sequence: TGTGCCAGCAGCAGACAGGGGAATTCACCCCTCCACTTT. Protein: CASSRQGNSPLHF.

This clone was detected only once. CDR3 region: CATKLAGSTDTQYF. The CDR3 DNA reads TGCGCCACAAAATTAGCGGGGAGCACAGATACGCAGTATTTT. The V and J genes are TRBV5-1 and TRBJ2-3, with 8 bases fitting TRBD2. The CDR3 runs to 14 residues. With V trimmed by 9 bases and J by 0 bases, 6 bases remained unmatched. In germline, CDR1 is SGHRS, CDR2 YFSETQ.

The V and J genes are TRBV7-9 and TRBJ1-2, with 10 bases matching TRBD1. Germline V gene lookup returns CDR1 SEHNR and CDR2 FQNEAQ (reference sequence). Trimming cost V 4 bases and J 1 base; bases outside gene matches: 12. This CDR3 has 18 amino acids. The CDR3 coding sequence is TGTGCCAGCAGCTCTCCTAGGGTGACAGGGGGCGTTAACTATGGCTACACCTTC. This encodes CASSSPRVTGGVNYGYTF.

The rearrangement links TRBV28 to TRBJ1-1, with D tentatively TRBD1 (6 bases). Trimming stripped 2 bases from V and 11 bases from J, with 9 bases between. CDR3 length equals 11 residues. Germline V gene sequence: CDR1 MDHEN, CDR2 SYDVKM. CDR3 in DNA: TGTGCCAGCAGTTTAACAGGGAAGGCTTTCTTT. Translation gives CASSLTGKAFF.

The rearrangement links TRBV30 to TRBJ1-4; D is undetermined. The CDR3 covers 12 residues. Germline V gene data show CDR1 as GTSNPN and CDR2 as SVGIG (reference sequence). This chain's CDR3 is CAGGGSNEKLFF. The CDR3, as DNA: TGTGCTGGTGGAGGGTCTAATGAAAAACTGTTTTTT.

V and J are TRBV15 and TRBJ2-3, with 10 bases identical to TRBD2. V gave up 1 base and J gave up 2 bases; unmatched junction bases: 6. The CDR3 runs to 17 residues. Germline CDR1 LNHNV, CDR2 YYDKDF (reference sequence). In DNA, the CDR3 is TGTGCCACCAGCAGAGTAGGACTAGCGGCTATCACAGATACGCAGTATTTT. Its protein product is CATSRVGLAAITDTQYF.

This chain connects TRBV7-2 to TRBJ2-1, with TRBD1 as a possible D gene (6 bases). The germline CDR1 and CDR2 sequences are SGHTA and FQGNSA. With 2 bases removed from V and 7 bases from J, the gap between germline ends came to 15 bases. This CDR3 contains 15 residues. As DNA, the CDR3 is TGTGCCAGCAGCTTATTGAGGACAGATCCTAATGAGCAGTTCTTC. It translates to CASSLLRTDPNEQFF.

The V and J genes are TRBV2 and TRBJ2-1; D uncertain. CDR3 length equals 13 residues. V lost 5 bases and J lost 3, with 8 bases in between. Per the germline V gene, CDR1 is SNHLY and CDR2 is FYNNEI. The CDR3 nucleotides are TGTGCCAGCAGTCCACAGAACTACAATGAGCAGTTCTTC. Translated: CASSPQNYNEQFF.